The 30 T cell receptor beta chains given below trace back to one sample, sequenced in a study of cytotoxic CD8 clonotypes in ibrutinib-treated CLL (dated by TCRdb to 2020 to 2022). Taken with the paper, the label for time point translates to: progressive disease on ibrutinib. Libraries were constructed by the immunoSEQ multiplex PCR assay. TCRdb limited this immuneACCESS table to in-frame rearrangements with V and J called. A share of clones is missing; checked studies link under half to unresolved V genes, and the rest is unexplained. The sample table lists about 270,000 clones, 70% to 80% of them with a count of one. Approximately 5.1% of the sample rests with the top ten. The sequencing here drew on PBMCs, taken at disease progression, from a patient treated with ibrutinib. The receptors come from a human donor with chronic lymphocytic leukemia.

CDR3 nucleotide sequence: TGTGCCAGCAGCGGAGGGACTAGCGGTAAATTGGATGAGCAGTTCTTC. It codes for CASSGGTSGKLDEQFF. The J gene is TRBJ2-1, the V gene TRBV11-3; 11 bases fit TRBD2. Germline assignment: CDR1 SGHNT and CDR2 YENEEA. This CDR3 contains 16 residues. The ends lost 5 bases at V and 8 bases at J; junction bases unmatched: 11.

The chain couples TRBV13 to TRBJ2-7, with D hard to call. The V gene lost 4 bases and the J gene lost 9 bases, with 19 bases spanning the gap. This CDR3 contains 14 residues. CDR1 and CDR2 from the germline V gene are PRHDT and FYEKMQ (reference sequence). The CDR3 bases are TGTGCCAGCAGCTACCTGGACCGCCGACCCGCGCAGTACTTC. Its translation: CASSYLDRRPAQYF.

The V gene is TRBV11-2, the J gene TRBJ2-3; D remains unclear. Germline V lookup: CDR1 SGHAT, CDR2 FQNNGV. This CDR3 has 17 residues. V lost 1 base and J 3 bases, leaving 17 bases between the germline ends. CDR3 residues: CASSLAMRTSTTDTQYF. CDR3 DNA sequence: TGTGCCAGCAGCTTAGCTATGCGGACGAGTACGACAGATACGCAGTATTTT.

V gene TRBV4-1 combines with J gene TRBJ2-1, with 10 bases identical to TRBD2. Germline-derived CDR1 and CDR2 are MGHRA and YSYEKL. CDR3 length equals 16 residues. V lost 4 bases and J lost 3; bases outside the gene matches: 6. DNA of the CDR3: TGCGCCAGCAGCCTCAGCGGGGGGGCCCTCTACAATGAGCAGTTCTTC. It specifies CASSLSGGALYNEQFF.

V is TRBV4-1 and J is TRBJ2-7; 7 nucleotides match TRBD2. Germline V lookup: CDR1 MGHRA, CDR2 YSYEKL. J was trimmed by 2 bases and V by 5 bases; bases with no gene match: 12. The CDR3 length is 16 residues. The CDR3 reads CASSWDSGPSTYEQYF. For the CDR3, the DNA is TGCGCCAGCAGCTGGGATAGCGGGCCCTCCACCTACGAGCAGTACTTC.

The chain is built from TRBV2 and TRBJ2-4; 8 bases match TRBD1. CDR3 length: 15 amino acids. Germline CDR1 reads SNHLY; CDR2 reads FYNNEI. The V and J ends lost 4 bases and 1 base, in that order; junction bases with no gene match: 3. The CDR3 nucleotides read TGTGCCAGCAGTGTTACAGGGGGGGCCAAAAACATTCAGTACTTC. It is translated as CASSVTGGAKNIQYF.

As DNA, the CDR3 is TGTGCCAGCAACGGGAGGAACCGTTACACAGATACGCAGTATTTT. It yields the protein CASNGRNRYTDTQYF. The chain links TRBV9 to TRBJ2-3; TRBD2 matches 7 bases. This CDR3 contains 15 residues. With 6 bases clipped from V and 2 bases from J, the junction kept 9 bases outside the gene matches. Germline CDR1 reads SGDLS; CDR2 reads YYNGEE.

This clone was seen only a few times. The chain has TRBV28 and TRBJ1-3; perhaps TRBD1 as D (5 bases). The CDR3 is 17 residues long. Germline CDR1 reads MDHEN; CDR2 reads SYDVKM. V gave up 0 bases and J gave up 0 bases, with 12 bases separating them. The CDR3 here is CASSLWGRGSSGNTIYF. DNA of the CDR3: TGTGCCAGCAGTTTATGGGGAAGGGGTAGCTCTGGAAACACCATATATTTT.

The CDR3 spells CASWGTGGGFYEQYF. In DNA form, the CDR3 reads TGTGCCAGCTGGGGTACCGGGGGAGGCTTCTACGAGCAGTACTTC. The chain carries TRBV7-8 and TRBJ2-7; the D gene is possibly TRBD2 (6 bases). This CDR3 comprises 15 residues. V lost 8 bases and J 3 bases, leaving 20 bases between the germline ends. The germline gives CDR1 SGHVS, CDR2 FQNEAQ.

This clone was observed a handful of times. DNA for the CDR3: TGTGCCAGCAGCTTAGGGGCACAGAATTATGGCTACACCTTC. It specifies CASSLGAQNYGYTF. The genes are TRBV7-6 and TRBJ1-2; no definite D call. This CDR3 contains 14 residues. Trimming shortened V by 1 base and J by 5 bases, and 11 bases separated the two germline ends. Looked up from germline, CDR1 is SGHVS and CDR2 is FNYEAQ.

The chain recombines TRBV29-1 with TRBJ1-1; 8 positions match TRBD1. Looked up from germline, CDR1 is SQVTM and CDR2 is ANQGSEA. This CDR3 is built from 10 residues. V dropped 8 bases and J dropped 9; count of bases not matched to a gene: 5. CDR3 sequence (DNA): TGCAGCCTAGGACAGGGAAAAGCTTTCTTT. This encodes CSLGQGKAFF.

The J gene is TRBJ2-3, the V gene TRBV10-2; D may be TRBD1 (6 bases). Germline V gene data show CDR1 as WSHSY and CDR2 as SAAADI. V shed 5 bases and J shed 4 bases, with 16 bases lying between them. CDR3 length: 15 residues. CDR3 coding DNA: TGCGCCAGCAGTACGACAGGCGCAGGATCAGATACGCAGTATTTT. Translating it yields CASSTTGAGSDTQYF.

The chain combines TRBV27 with TRBJ1-5; no definite D call. This CDR3 spans 14 amino acids. CDR1 is MNHEY, CDR2 SMNVEV, per germline (reference sequence). V was trimmed by 2 bases and J by 4 bases, leaving 9 bases between them. Here the CDR3 DNA reads TGTGCCAGCAGTTTAATAGGCAAGAATCAGCCCCAGCATTTT. As protein: CASSLIGKNQPQHF.

The chain recombines TRBV7-8 with TRBJ2-1; D is unclear. The CDR3 has 15 amino acids. The germline V gene has CDR1 SGHVS and CDR2 FQNEAQ. Between the trimmed V and J ends, which lost 3 bases and 2 bases, there was a span of 11 bases. This CDR3 is CASSFRLEPYNEQFF. CDR3 DNA sequence: TGTGCCAGCAGCTTTCGTCTAGAGCCCTACAATGAGCAGTTCTTC.

This clone turned up a few times. V and J are TRBV10-1 and TRBJ1-1; 7 nucleotides match TRBD1. Germline values: CDR1 WNHNN, CDR2 SYGVQD (reference sequence). After removal of 5 bases from V and 5 bases from J, the junction contained 8 bases not matched to a gene. The CDR3 contains 14 residues. The CDR3 DNA reads as TGCGCCAGCAGTCCAGACAGGGCTGGGACTGAAGCTTTCTTT. It specifies CASSPDRAGTEAFF.

This rearrangement joins TRBV7-6 to TRBJ2-7, with TRBD2 identical over 12 bases. Germline V gene data show CDR1 as SGHVS and CDR2 as FNYEAQ. This CDR3 spans 15 amino acids. J gave up 2 bases and V 5 bases, and 4 bases lay outside the gene matches. Here the CDR3 DNA reads TGTGCCAGCAGCCATGGACTAGCGGGAACCTACGAGCAGTACTTC. Its translation is CASSHGLAGTYEQYF.

This chain links TRBV7-9 with TRBJ2-5, with a weak D call TRBD1 (6 bases). Trimming took 5 bases from V and 2 from J, leaving 15 bases between them. Germline V gene lookup returns CDR1 SEHNR and CDR2 FQNEAQ (reference sequence). There are 15 residues in the CDR3. This chain's CDR3 is CASSPRGHFQETQYF. CDR3 nucleotides: TGTGCCAGCAGCCCGAGGGGACACTTTCAAGAGACCCAGTACTTC.

The chain is built from TRBV10-3 and TRBJ1-1; the D is unclear. The germline gives CDR1 ENHRY, CDR2 SYGVKD. The CDR3 length is 18 residues. V was pared by 6 bases and J by 1 base, with 24 bases between. The CDR3 spells CAIRPSMGGGSRNTEAFF. The CDR3 nucleotides are TGTGCCATCAGGCCAAGTATGGGTGGTGGGTCCCGGAACACTGAAGCTTTCTTT.

The chain links TRBV28 to TRBJ2-7; D is unresolved. The germline V gene encodes CDR1 MDHEN and CDR2 SYDVKM. Trimming took off 5 bases at V and 3 bases at J, with 14 bases between the two ends. This CDR3 is built from 14 residues. The CDR3 DNA reads TGTGCCAGCAGTGCTCCTTACCCGAACTACGAGCAGTACTTC. This translates into CASSAPYPNYEQYF.

V gene TRBV28 combines with J gene TRBJ1-3; D is ambiguous. The CDR3 covers 16 residues. V dropped 1 base and J dropped 2 bases, with 12 bases sitting between them. Germline V gene data show CDR1 as MDHEN and CDR2 as SYDVKM. In nucleotides, the CDR3 is TGTGCCAGCAGTTTATTCTCTGCCGTGGCTGGAAACACCATATATTTT. This encodes CASSLFSAVAGNTIYF.

The chain employs TRBV6-6 and TRBJ1-2; 10 bases are a match to TRBD1. The ends lost 5 bases at V and 8 bases at J; junction bases unmatched: 11. Germline V gives CDR1 MNHNY, CDR2 SVGAGI (reference sequence). This CDR3 spans 15 amino acids. DNA for the CDR3: TGTGCCAGCAGTGAGACAGGGGGCTTCTTCTGGGGCTACACCTTC. It codes for CASSETGGFFWGYTF.

V gene TRBV29-1 combines with J gene TRBJ1-4; D perhaps matches TRBD1 (5 bases). Deletions cut 3 bases from V and 3 bases from J, with 11 bases between. The CDR3 extends over 14 amino acids. Germline CDR1 SQVTM, CDR2 ANQGSEA. CDR3 amino acids: CSVESLRANEKLFF. CDR3 DNA sequence: TGCAGCGTTGAGTCTCTCAGGGCTAATGAAAAACTGTTTTTT. The full variable domain, its missing parts supplied by reference TRBV29-1 and TRBJ1-4, is SAVISQKPSRDICQRGTSLTIQCQVDSQVTMMFWYRQQPGQSLTLIATANQGSEATYESGFVIDKFPISRPNLTFSTLTVSNMSPEDSSIYLCSVESLRANEKLFFGSGTQLSVL.

The chain is built from TRBV5-4 and TRBJ2-5, with D hard to call. Trimming took off 2 bases at V and 3 bases at J, with 20 bases between the two ends. Germline V gene data show CDR1 as SGHNT and CDR2 as YYREEE (reference sequence). This CDR3 has 17 amino acids. CDR3: CASSFLATNRAKETQYF. CDR3 coding DNA: TGTGCCAGCAGCTTCCTGGCCACTAATAGGGCTAAAGAGACCCAGTACTTC.

This clone was recorded only once. The V and J genes are TRBV5-1 and TRBJ2-1; D is ambiguous. The CDR3 contains 14 residues. CDR1 and CDR2 from the germline V gene are SGHRS and YFSETQ. V lost 0 bases to trimming and J lost 7 bases, with 11 bases between them. The CDR3 is CASSLDQKGNEQFF. In nucleotides, the CDR3 is TGCGCCAGCAGCTTGGATCAGAAGGGTAATGAGCAGTTCTTC. The full variable domain, in which reference TRBV5-1 and TRBJ2-1 provide the parts outside the CDR3, is KAGVTQTPRYLIKTRGQQVTLSCSPISGHRSVSWYQQTPGQGLQFLFEYFSETQRNKGNFPGRFSGRQFSNSRSEMNVSTLELGDSALYLCASSLDQKGNEQFFGPGTRLTVL.

J is TRBJ2-5 and V is TRBV7-2, with TRBD2 matching over 10 bases. The CDR3 spans 15 residues. V gave up 5 bases and J gave up 5 bases; unmatched junction bases: 8. Germline values: CDR1 SGHTA, CDR2 FQGNSA. CDR3: CASSPWASGSETQYF. CDR3 nucleotides: TGTGCCAGCAGCCCGTGGGCTAGCGGGAGCGAGACCCAGTACTTC.

The V call is TRBV9, the J call TRBJ2-1; 8 bases agree with TRBD2. Trimming at V came to 3 bases and at J to 15 bases, leaving 20 bases not matched to a gene. Per germline, CDR1 SGDLS and CDR2 YYNGEE. The CDR3 covers 16 residues. This CDR3 is CASSASPPPTSEMLFF. The CDR3 DNA reads TGTGCCAGCAGCGCGAGCCCCCCGCCGACTAGCGAAATGCTGTTCTTC.

This chain joins TRBV2 and TRBJ2-7; a weak D match, TRBD1 (6 bases). Trimming shortened V by 4 bases and J by 2 bases, and 12 bases separated the two germline ends. This CDR3 has 14 amino acids. CDR1 SNHLY and CDR2 FYNNEI come from the germline V gene. CDR3 sequence (DNA): TGTGCCAGCAGTGTGTCGACAGGTCCCTACGAGCAGTACTTC. Its protein product is CASSVSTGPYEQYF.

The V and J genes are TRBV9 and TRBJ2-1; tentatively, D is TRBD2 (5 bases). The CDR3 contains 15 residues. Trimming took 3 bases from V and 0 from J, leaving 10 bases between them. The germline V gene has CDR1 SGDLS and CDR2 YYNGEE. The CDR3 region is CASSARESSYNEQFF. In DNA, the CDR3 is TGTGCCAGCAGCGCCCGGGAAAGCTCCTACAATGAGCAGTTCTTC.

The genes are TRBV11-2 and TRBJ1-6; D call uncertain. Deletions cut 3 bases from V and 7 bases from J, with 7 bases between. The CDR3 length is 13 residues. The germline gives CDR1 SGHAT, CDR2 FQNNGV. The CDR3 protein is CASSFTYNSPLHF. The DNA of the CDR3 is TGTGCCAGCAGCTTTACTTACAATTCACCCCTCCACTTT.

V usage is TRBV9 and J usage is TRBJ2-7; a possible D gene is TRBD1 (5 bases). The V gene lost 1 base and the J gene lost 7 bases, with 9 bases spanning the gap. Germline CDR1 reads SGDLS; CDR2 reads YYNGEE. The CDR3 has 12 residues. DNA for the CDR3: TGTGCCAGCAGCGTAACCCAGGGTGAGCAGTACTTC. This translates into CASSVTQGEQYF.